These 28 T cell receptor beta chains share one sample of origin, sequenced in a study of T-cell reconstitution after alpha-beta-depleted transplantation in children. Unique molecular identifiers tagged the TCRbeta library. TCRdb reanalysed the PCR reads using MiXCR and keeps one entry per CDR3 protein. In the table there are roughly 200,000 distinct CDR3 sequences, 9.5% to 13% of which are singletons. Material: PBMCs, obtained before TCRalphabeta/CD19-depleted stem cell transplant. The receptors derive from a child younger than two with acute myeloid leukemia, due to receive a stem cell transplant.

Notes on this clonotype: Being one base from a much bigger clone, this may be a read error. CDR3 residues: CASSQNRGVNEQFF. CDR3 nucleotide sequence: TGTGCCAGCAGCCAGAACAGGGGAGTCAATGAGCAGTTCTTC. The chain uses TRBV14 and TRBJ2-1, with 7 positions matching TRBD1. Germline V CDR1 and CDR2: SGHDN, FVKESK. This CDR3 spans 14 amino acids. V shed 3 bases, J shed 6 bases, and the junction held 5 bases outside the gene matches. The complete variable domain, with remaining parts taken from reference TRBV14 and TRBJ2-1, reads EAGVTQFPSHSVIEKGQTVTLRCDPISGHDNLYWYRRVMGKEIKFLLHFVKESKQDESGMPNNRFLAERTGGTYSTLKVQPAELEDSGVYFCASSQNRGVNEQFFGPGTRLTVL.

This clonotype was recorded at least ten times. This chain links TRBV5-1 with TRBJ1-1, with 7 bases identical to TRBD1. The CDR3 length is 14 residues. Looked up from germline, CDR1 is SGHRS and CDR2 is YFSETQ. Trimming took 4 bases from V and 1 from J; bases not matched to a gene: 4. The CDR3 protein is CASSITGENTEAFF. For the CDR3, the DNA is TGCGCCAGCAGCATTACAGGGGAGAACACTGAAGCTTTCTTT.

The CDR3 is CSAKTGGAKDTQYF. For the CDR3, the DNA is TGCAGTGCTAAGACCGGGGGGGCCAAAGATACGCAGTATTTT. The chain has TRBV20-1 and TRBJ2-3; 8 bases agree with TRBD2. V trimming: 4 bases; J trimming: 5 bases; junction bases outside the gene matches: 8. Looked up from germline, CDR1 is DFQATT and CDR2 is SNEGSKA (reference sequence). CDR3 length equals 14 residues.

This clonotype occurred many times. V usage is TRBV5-1 and J usage is TRBJ2-5; no firm D call. The germline V and J ends were trimmed by 1 base and 0 bases, with 1 base remaining between them. The germline CDR1 and CDR2 sequences are SGHRS and YFSETQ. The CDR3 is 12 amino acids. Written as DNA, the CDR3 is TGCGCCAGCAGCTTGTACCAAGAGACCCAGTACTTC. Encoded protein: CASSLYQETQYF.

This clonotype was picked up many times. The V call is TRBV6-5, the J call TRBJ1-1; TRBD1 matches 12 bases. Germline CDR1 MNHEY, CDR2 SVGAGI. The CDR3 runs 16 residues. V was clipped by 6 bases and J by 6 bases; unmatched bases: 11. This chain's CDR3 is CASSSQMGQGAAEAFF. In DNA form, the CDR3 reads TGTGCCAGCAGCTCTCAAATGGGACAGGGGGCTGCTGAAGCTTTCTTT.

The genes are TRBV19 and TRBJ1-2, with D possibly matching TRBD1 (5 bases). Looked up from germline, CDR1 is LNHDA and CDR2 is SQIVND (reference sequence). The CDR3 is 14 amino acids. Between the trimmed V and J ends, which lost 5 bases and 4 bases, there was a span of 14 bases. The CDR3 DNA is TGTGCCAGTAGTCGGGGCAGGGAAAGCTATGGCTACACCTTC. This codes for CASSRGRESYGYTF. The entire variable domain, with the rest obtained from reference TRBV19 and TRBJ1-2, is as follows: DGGITQSPKYLFRKEGQNVTLSCEQNLNHDAMYWYRQDPGQGLRLIYYSQIVNDFQKGDIAEGYSVSREKKESFPLTVTSAQKNPTAFYLCASSRGRESYGYTFGSGTRLTVV.

This clonotype appeared many times. In DNA, the CDR3 is TGTGCCAGCAGCCCCCCTGGGAGAGAGAACACTGAAGCTTTCTTT. It translates to CASSPPGRENTEAFF. This chain links TRBV9 with TRBJ1-1; unclear D gene. CDR1 SGDLS and CDR2 YYNGEE come from the germline V gene. The CDR3 has 15 amino acids. With 4 bases removed from V and 1 base from J, the gap between germline ends came to 14 bases. The complete variable domain, with remaining parts taken from reference TRBV9 and TRBJ1-1, reads DSGVTQTPKHLITATGQRVTLRCSPRSGDLSVYWYQQSLDQGLQFLIQYYNGEERAKGNILERFSAQQFPDLHSELNLSSLELGDSALYFCASSPPGRENTEAFFGQGTRLTVV.

In this sample, this clonotype turned up many times. The chain recombines TRBV20-1 with TRBJ2-3; tentatively, D is TRBD1 (6 bases). Germline V lookup: CDR1 DFQATT, CDR2 SNEGSKA (reference sequence). V lost 0 bases and J lost 8, with 24 bases in between. The CDR3 spans 17 residues. The CDR3, as DNA: TGCAGTGCTAGAGACCCAAGGGCAGAGGGGGTGGGTGCTACGCAGTATTTT. It yields the protein CSARDPRAEGVGATQYF.

Many counts were recorded for this clonotype. The chain joins TRBV7-2 to TRBJ1-6; D uncertain. Trimming removed 1 base at V and 4 bases at J, with 8 bases between. The CDR3 has 15 residues. Germline V gives CDR1 SGHTA, CDR2 FQGNSA. In DNA form, the CDR3 reads TGTGCCAGCAGCTTAGTCGGTGGATATAATTCACCCCTCCACTTT. Translating it yields CASSLVGGYNSPLHF.

This clonotype was seen many times. The chain couples TRBV5-1 to TRBJ2-1; perhaps TRBD2 as D (6 bases). The CDR3 has 15 residues. Per germline, CDR1 SGHRS and CDR2 YFSETQ. V lost 0 bases and J 5 bases, leaving 12 bases between the germline ends. CDR3 in amino acids: CASSLVVGGDNEQFF. DNA for the CDR3: TGCGCCAGCAGCTTGGTGGTCGGGGGTGACAATGAGCAGTTCTTC.

This clonotype was picked up many times. The CDR3 here is CASSFTRQLVNEQFF. CDR3 DNA sequence: TGTGCCAGCAGTTTCACTAGACAGCTTGTCAATGAGCAGTTCTTC. J is TRBJ2-1 and V is TRBV12-3 or TRBV12-4; D is possibly TRBD1 or TRBD2 (5 bases each). This CDR3 contains 15 residues. Trimming took off 3 bases at V and 6 bases at J, with 15 bases between the two ends.

This clonotype was seen many times. The gene calls are TRBV20-1 and TRBJ2-7, with unresolved D. V lost 4 bases, J lost 5 bases, and 27 bases lay in between. The CDR3 is made up of 17 amino acids. In germline, CDR1 is DFQATT, CDR2 SNEGSKA (reference sequence). CDR3 loop: CSAKATRRPPDRNEQYF. Here the CDR3 DNA reads TGCAGTGCTAAGGCAACGCGCCGTCCGCCCGACCGGAACGAGCAGTACTTC.

This clonotype occurred many times. The chain joins TRBV5-5 to TRBJ2-3, with D perhaps matching TRBD2 (6 bases). The germline V gene encodes CDR1 SGHKS and CDR2 YYEKEE (reference sequence). V lost 2 bases and J lost 0, with 7 bases in between. The CDR3 totals 14 residues. The CDR3 here is CASSFAGSTDTQYF. The CDR3 DNA follows: TGTGCCAGCAGCTTCGCGGGGAGCACAGATACGCAGTATTTT.

Comments on this clonotype: A much larger clone is a single base away; this may be a read error. This chain links TRBV28 with TRBJ2-7; possibly TRBD1 or TRBD2 for D (6 bases each). Germline CDR1 is MDHEN and CDR2 is SYDVKM. V was cut by 7 bases and J by 4 bases, with 14 bases left in between. The CDR3 contains 13 residues. CDR3 residues: CASTGAKPYEQYF. CDR3 bases: TGTGCCAGCACGGGGGCCAAACCATACGAGCAGTACTTC.

This clonotype has a count of ten or more. The V call is TRBV18, the J call TRBJ1-1, with 7 bases matching TRBD1. Germline CDR1 KGHSH, CDR2 LQKENI. V shed 4 bases and J 4 bases; nucleotides not matched to a gene: 3. This CDR3 spans 13 amino acids. Here the CDR3 DNA reads TGTGCCAGCTCACGACAGGGAGGCACTGAAGCTTTCTTT. This sequence encodes CASSRQGGTEAFF. The full variable domain, rest sourced from reference TRBV18 and TRBJ1-1, is NAGVMQNPRHLVRRRGQEARLRCSPMKGHSHVYWYRQLPEEGLKFMVYLQKENIIDESGMPKERFSAEFPKEGPSILRIQQVVRGDSAAYFCASSRQGGTEAFFGQGTRLTVV.

This clonotype has more than one count but fewer than ten. V gene TRBV5-5 combines with J gene TRBJ2-2; TRBD2 agrees at 15 bases. The CDR3 extends over 18 amino acids. Germline V gives CDR1 SGHKS, CDR2 YYEKEE (reference sequence). Trimming at V came to 4 bases and at J to 0 bases, leaving 4 bases not matched to a gene. The CDR3 is CASSLGLAGGPNTGELFF. The CDR3 DNA sequence: TGTGCCAGCAGCCTGGGACTAGCGGGGGGTCCGAACACCGGGGAGCTGTTTTTT.

CDR3 residues: CASSFTSERGQETQYF. CDR3 nucleotides: TGTGCCAGCAGCTTTACTAGCGAGAGAGGGCAAGAGACCCAGTACTTC. The V gene is TRBV7-9, the J gene TRBJ2-5; 7 bases align to TRBD2. CDR3 length: 16 amino acids. With V trimmed by 3 bases and J by 2 bases, 9 bases remained unmatched. The germline V gene encodes CDR1 SEHNR and CDR2 FQNEAQ (reference sequence).

This clonotype was recorded at least ten times. This CDR3 is CASSQTGRPEAFF. In DNA form, the CDR3 reads TGCGCCAGCAGCCAGACCGGTCGGCCTGAAGCTTTCTTT. This chain links TRBV4-1 with TRBJ1-1; D not certain. This CDR3 spans 13 amino acids. V lost 3 bases and J 6 bases, leaving 11 bases between the germline ends. Germline CDR1 is MGHRA and CDR2 is YSYEKL.

There are a few counts of this clonotype. CDR3 sequence: CSVAEYNYGYTF. The CDR3 DNA is TGCAGTGTGGCAGAATATAACTATGGCTACACCTTC. This chain connects TRBV20-1 to TRBJ1-2, with D hard to call. The V and J ends lost 7 bases and 1 base respectively, with 10 bases between them. This CDR3 is built from 12 residues. Germline CDR1 is DFQATT and CDR2 is SNEGSKA (reference sequence).

The sample holds a few counts of this clonotype. The gene calls are TRBV25-1 and TRBJ2-1; 11 positions match TRBD2. The V gene's germline CDR1 is MGHDK and CDR2 SYGVNS. This CDR3 comprises 17 residues. The J segment lost 5 bases and the V segment lost 4 bases, leaving 10 bases of the junction unmatched. CDR3 DNA sequence: TGTGCCAGCAGTGGATCTACCGGGACTAGCGGAAACAATGAGCAGTTCTTC. Its protein is CASSGSTGTSGNNEQFF. Variable domain in full (rest from reference TRBV25-1 and TRBJ2-1): EADIYQTPRYLVIGTGKKITLECSQTMGHDKMYWYQQDPGMELHLIHYSYGVNSTEKGDLSSESTVSRIRTEHFPLTLESARPSHTSQYLCASSGSTGTSGNNEQFFGPGTRLTVL.

The V call is TRBV5-1, the J call TRBJ1-2; possibly TRBD1 for D (6 bases). The V gene's germline CDR1 is SGHRS and CDR2 YFSETQ. CDR3 length: 15 amino acids. V was clipped by 4 bases and J by 3 bases, with 16 bases between them. The CDR3 DNA is TGCGCCAGCAGCCCAGAATTGGCAGGGGACTATGGCTACACCTTC. Amino acid sequence: CASSPELAGDYGYTF.

This clonotype was counted at least ten times. The chain links TRBV27 to TRBJ2-7, with 11 positions matching TRBD2. The CDR3 spans 14 residues. The germline V gene encodes CDR1 MNHEY and CDR2 SMNVEV (reference sequence). V dropped 3 bases and J dropped 4; count of bases not matched to a gene: 2. In nucleotides, the CDR3 is TGTGCCAGCAGTTTCGGGACTAGCGGTTACGAGCAGTACTTC. It codes for CASSFGTSGYEQYF.

The chain employs TRBV5-7 and TRBJ2-3; 7 positions match TRBD2. TRBV5-7 is identified as an open reading frame with a role that is uncertain. The CDR3 spans 17 residues. Germline trimming cut 7 bases from V and 2 bases from J; bases unmatched to any gene: 16. The CDR3 spells CASGPRLTGTNTDTQYF. CDR3 bases: TGTGCCAGCGGCCCCAGGCTAACCGGGACTAACACAGATACGCAGTATTTT.

There are many counts of this clonotype. The chain uses TRBV12-3 or TRBV12-4 and TRBJ2-2; perhaps D is TRBD1 or TRBD2 (6 bases each). V was pared by 6 bases and J by 5 bases, with 16 bases between. The CDR3 is 15 residues long. CDR3 nucleotides: TGTGCCAGCAGCCTAAAGGGGGGATCGACCGGGGAGCTGTTTTTT. Protein: CASSLKGGSTGELFF.

This clonotype was seen ten or more times. The chain links TRBV5-6 to TRBJ2-7; 7 nucleotides align to TRBD1. The CDR3 totals 14 residues. The ends lost 4 bases at V and 3 bases at J; junction bases unmatched: 7. CDR1 and CDR2 (germline): SGHDT, YYEEEE. CDR3 bases: TGTGCCAGCAGCCCGACAGGGAGTTTCTACGAGCAGTACTTC. Translating it yields CASSPTGSFYEQYF.

To note about this clonotype: This may stem from a read error, because a much larger clone lies one nucleotide away. The CDR3 DNA sequence: TGTGCCAGCACCCTGGGGGGGAGAGGAAACACCATATATTTT. Translating it yields CASTLGGRGNTIYF. The chain couples TRBV6-1 to TRBJ1-3; D is possibly TRBD1 (5 bases). CDR3 length: 14 residues. V was shortened by 7 bases and J by 4 bases, with 14 bases between the two germline ends. Germline V gene lookup returns CDR1 MNHNS and CDR2 SASEGT.

This clonotype was seen many times. The chain couples TRBV7-2 to TRBJ1-1, with 9 bases identical to TRBD1. The CDR3 length is 14 residues. Germline V gene lookup returns CDR1 SGHTA and CDR2 FQGNSA. Trimming at V came to 5 bases and at J to 1 base, leaving 2 bases not matched to a gene. CDR3 nucleotide sequence: TGTGCCAGCAGCCCACAGGGGGCGAACACTGAAGCTTTCTTT. Amino acid sequence: CASSPQGANTEAFF.

This rearrangement joins TRBV5-5 to TRBJ2-7; TRBD2 matches at 7 bases. CDR1 and CDR2 (germline): SGHKS, YYEKEE (reference sequence). V trimming: 4 bases; J trimming: 6 bases; junction bases outside the gene matches: 4. The CDR3 contains 12 residues. The CDR3 here is CASSLGEGEQYF. CDR3 DNA sequence: TGTGCCAGCAGCCTGGGGGAGGGCGAGCAGTACTTC.